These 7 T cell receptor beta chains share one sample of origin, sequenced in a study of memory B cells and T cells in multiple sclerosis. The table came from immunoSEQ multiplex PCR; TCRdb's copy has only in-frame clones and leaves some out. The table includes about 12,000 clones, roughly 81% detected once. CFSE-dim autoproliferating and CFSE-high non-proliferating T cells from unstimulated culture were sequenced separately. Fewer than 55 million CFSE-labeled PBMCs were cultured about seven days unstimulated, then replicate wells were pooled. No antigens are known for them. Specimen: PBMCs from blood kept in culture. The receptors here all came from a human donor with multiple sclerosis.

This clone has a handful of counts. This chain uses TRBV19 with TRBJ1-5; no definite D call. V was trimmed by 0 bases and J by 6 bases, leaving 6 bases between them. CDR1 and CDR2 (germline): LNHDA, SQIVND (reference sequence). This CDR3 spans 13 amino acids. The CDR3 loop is CASSIDKGQPQHF. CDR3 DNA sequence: TGTGCCAGTAGTATAGATAAGGGTCAGCCCCAGCATTTT.

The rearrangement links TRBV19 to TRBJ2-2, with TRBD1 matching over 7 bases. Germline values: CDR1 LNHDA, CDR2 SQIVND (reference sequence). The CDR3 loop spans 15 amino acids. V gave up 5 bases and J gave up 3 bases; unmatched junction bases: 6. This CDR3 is CASSEGQFYTGELFF. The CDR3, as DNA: TGTGCCAGTAGTGAGGGACAGTTCTACACCGGGGAGCTGTTTTTT.

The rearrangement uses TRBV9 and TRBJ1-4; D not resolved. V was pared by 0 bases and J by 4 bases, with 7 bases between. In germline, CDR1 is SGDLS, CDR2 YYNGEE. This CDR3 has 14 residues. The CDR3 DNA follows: TGTGCCAGCAGCGTAGGGCCCGATAATGAAAAACTGTTTTTT. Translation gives CASSVGPDNEKLFF.

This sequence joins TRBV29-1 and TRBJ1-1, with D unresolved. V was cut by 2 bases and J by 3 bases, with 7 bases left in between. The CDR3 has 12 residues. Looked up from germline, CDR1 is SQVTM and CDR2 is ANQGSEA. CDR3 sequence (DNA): TGCAGCGTTGAATGGTCCGACACTGAAGCTTTCTTT. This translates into CSVEWSDTEAFF.

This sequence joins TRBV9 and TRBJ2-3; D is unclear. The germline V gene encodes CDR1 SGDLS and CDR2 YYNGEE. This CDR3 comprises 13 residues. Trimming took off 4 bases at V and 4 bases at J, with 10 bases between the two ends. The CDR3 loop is CASSTIAADTQYF. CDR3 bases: TGTGCCAGCAGCACGATAGCCGCAGATACGCAGTATTTT.

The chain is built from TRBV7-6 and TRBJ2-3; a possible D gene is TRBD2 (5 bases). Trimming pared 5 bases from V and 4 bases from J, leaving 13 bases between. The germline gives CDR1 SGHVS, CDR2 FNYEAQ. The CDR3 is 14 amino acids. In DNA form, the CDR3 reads TGTGCCAGCAGCCCGAGGGTGTCCCCAGATACGCAGTATTTT. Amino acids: CASSPRVSPDTQYF.

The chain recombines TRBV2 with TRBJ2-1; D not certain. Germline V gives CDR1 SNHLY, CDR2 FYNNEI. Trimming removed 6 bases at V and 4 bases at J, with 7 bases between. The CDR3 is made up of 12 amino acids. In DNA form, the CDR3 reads TGTGCCAGCAGGGGATCATACAATGAGCAGTTCTTC. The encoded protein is CASRGSYNEQFF.